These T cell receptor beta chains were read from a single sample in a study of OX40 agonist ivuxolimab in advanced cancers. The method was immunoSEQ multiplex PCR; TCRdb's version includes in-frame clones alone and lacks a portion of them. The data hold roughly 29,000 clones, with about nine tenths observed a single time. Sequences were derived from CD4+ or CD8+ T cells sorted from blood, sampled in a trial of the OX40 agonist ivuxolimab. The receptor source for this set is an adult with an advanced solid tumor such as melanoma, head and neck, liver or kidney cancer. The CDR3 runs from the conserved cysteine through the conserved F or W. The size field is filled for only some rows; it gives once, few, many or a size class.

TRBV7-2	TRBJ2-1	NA	CASSFLAGYNEQFF
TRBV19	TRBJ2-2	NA	CASSIDHGPGNTGELFF
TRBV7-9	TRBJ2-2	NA	CASLRLFTGELFF
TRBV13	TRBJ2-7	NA	CASSLGARESYEQYF
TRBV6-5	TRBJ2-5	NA	CASSYVGLDQETQYF
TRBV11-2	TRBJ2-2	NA	CASSLAGTGELFF
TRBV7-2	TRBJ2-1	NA	CASSFRAQGSNEQFF
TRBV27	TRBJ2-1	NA	CASSLSPSSVLGNEQFF
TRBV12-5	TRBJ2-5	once	CASGLYTGKETQYF
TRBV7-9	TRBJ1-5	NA	CASSLGGVSNQPQHF
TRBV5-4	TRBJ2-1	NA	CASSLEGNEQFF
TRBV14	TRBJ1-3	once	CASSPRDGGNTIYF
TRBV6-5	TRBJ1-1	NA	CASKRVRNTEAFF
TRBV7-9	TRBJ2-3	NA	CASSLSRLAGGSTDTQYF
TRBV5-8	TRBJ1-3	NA	CASSFRGYSGNTIYF
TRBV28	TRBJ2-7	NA	CASRDATGGNNEQYF
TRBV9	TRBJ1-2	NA	CASSVEGNYGYTF
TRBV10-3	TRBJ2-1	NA	CAISPTGTSAYNEQFF
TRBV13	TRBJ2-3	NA	CASSRTSGRAADTQYF
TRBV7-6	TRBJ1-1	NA	CASSLVATGPSEAFF
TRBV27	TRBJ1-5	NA	CASSRQGSNQPQHF
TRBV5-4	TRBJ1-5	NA	CASSLGVGQPQHF
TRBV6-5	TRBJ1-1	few	CASSYGGTEAFF
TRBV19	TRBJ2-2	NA	CASSIEGLAGVFTGELFF
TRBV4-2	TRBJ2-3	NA	CASSQGLLAASTDTQYF
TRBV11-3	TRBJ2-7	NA	CASSHDGTYEQYF
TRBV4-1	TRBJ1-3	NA	CASSQGTGEPGNTIYF
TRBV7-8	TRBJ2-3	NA	CASSSGASGRARDTQYF
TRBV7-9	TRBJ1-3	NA	CASRPKTGSSGNTIYF
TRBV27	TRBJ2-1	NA	CASSSPNEQFF
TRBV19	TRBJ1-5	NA	CASTLGGPWPQHF
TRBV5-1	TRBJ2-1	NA	CASSLVWVGYNEQFF
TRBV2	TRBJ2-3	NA	CAGTRDSGTDTQYF
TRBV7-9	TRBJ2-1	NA	CASSLVTLPYNEQFF
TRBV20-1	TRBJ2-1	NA	CSAEDGEQFF
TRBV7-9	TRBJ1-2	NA	CATGQGPNYGYTF
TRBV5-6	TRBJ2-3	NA	CASSRISTDTQYF
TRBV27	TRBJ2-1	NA	CASSPGPMYHEQFF
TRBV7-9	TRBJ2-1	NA	CASSPGRGVIGYEQFF
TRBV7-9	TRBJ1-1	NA	CASSLQGGTEAFF
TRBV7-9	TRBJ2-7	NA	CASSFIGMGEQYF
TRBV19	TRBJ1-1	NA	CASSISAFRGEAFF
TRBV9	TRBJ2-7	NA	CASTPSGTGSHEQYF
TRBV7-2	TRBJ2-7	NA	CASSLATASSYEQYF
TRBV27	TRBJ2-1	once	CASSTGTSGETEQFF
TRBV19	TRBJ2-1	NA	CASSISGRGVAHEQFF
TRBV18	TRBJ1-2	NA	CASSPSAQTPVLGYTF
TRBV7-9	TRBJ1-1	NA	CASTGGMNTEAFF
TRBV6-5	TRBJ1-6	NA	CASSPPHGSNSPLHF
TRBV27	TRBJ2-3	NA	CASSPLMASGRYTQYF